This T cell receptor (beta chain) derives from a study of cytomegalovirus exposure and HLA in healthy donors. Background on the study: As an earlier analysis found, roughly 180 million T cells yielded about 100 million unique TCR beta sequences. Ancestry clustering placed around four fifths of a few hundred genotyped donors in the Caucasian-associated cluster. Study outcomes and limitations: Indistinguishable V segments such as TRBV6-2 and TRBV6-3 were excluded.

About this clone itself: What it recognizes is unknown.

Researchers ran the PCR with 60 Vbeta and 13 Jbeta primers. Repertoires were generated with immunoSEQ multiplex PCR, while TCRdb's copy carries only in-frame clones and drops some. The sample's table shows roughly 120,000 clones. CDR1 and CDR2 from the germline V gene are KGHSH and LQKENI. With V trimmed by 2 bases and J by 2 bases, 7 bases remained unmatched. CDR3 length: 16 residues. Sequencing was performed on PBMCs. The V call is TRBV18, the J call TRBJ1-1; 8 nucleotides line up with TRBD1. The receptor's source is a man aged 18-30 years in good health and CMV-seronegative. As DNA, the CDR3 is TGTGCCAGCTCACCATTTCCCGCAGGGGGCAACACTGAAGCTTTCTTT. It specifies CASSPFPAGGNTEAFF.